This TCR beta chain derives from a study of blood T cell repertoires in COVID-19. The wider study: Sites across the United States, Italy and Spain contributed samples from acute and convalescent COVID-19. T cells, B-cell-depleted T cells, or PBMCs provided the cDNA or gDNA that served as material.

The V end lost 3 bases, the J end lost 0 bases, and 12 bases lay between the germline ends. Germline values: CDR1 SGDLS, CDR2 YYNGEE. The CDR3 runs 16 residues. Per the authors' pipeline: Amplification from reference gene primers served as the basis for estimated nucleated cell counts. This table comes from immunoSEQ multiplex PCR, and its TCRdb copy is limited to in-frame clones, with some not included. The V and J calls and clone size were taken over from that table, and D and trimming were inferred from the DNA. This sample has more than 300,000 clones, with about 90% found just once. This TCR derives from a woman aged 25 to 39 with COVID-19, enrolled during active disease. The chain is built from TRBV9 and TRBJ2-2; tentative D call: TRBD2 (5 bases). Input material: peripheral blood. The CDR3 sequence: CASSATSFPNTGELFF. The CDR3 region has the DNA TGTGCCAGCAGCGCAACTAGTTTCCCGAACACCGGGGAGCTGTTTTTT.